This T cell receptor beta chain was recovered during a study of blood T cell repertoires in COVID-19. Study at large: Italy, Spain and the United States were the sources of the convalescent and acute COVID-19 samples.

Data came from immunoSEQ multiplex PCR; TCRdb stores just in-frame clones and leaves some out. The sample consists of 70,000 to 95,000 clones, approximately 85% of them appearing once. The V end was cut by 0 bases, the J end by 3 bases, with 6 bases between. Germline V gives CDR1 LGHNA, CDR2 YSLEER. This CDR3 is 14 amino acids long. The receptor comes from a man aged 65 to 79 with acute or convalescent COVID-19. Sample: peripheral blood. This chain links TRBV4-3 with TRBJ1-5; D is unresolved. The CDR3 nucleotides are TGCGCCAGCAGCCAAGACAGACTCAATCAGCCCCAGCATTTT. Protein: CASSQDRLNQPQHF.